One and the same sample provided the 25 T cell receptor beta chains below, sequenced in a study of blood T cell repertoires in COVID-19. Repertoires were generated with immunoSEQ multiplex PCR, while TCRdb's copy carries only in-frame clones and drops some. This sample has some 370,000 clones, with less than 90% found just once. The sequenced material came from PBMCs or T cells enriched from blood (not recorded which). All receptors come from a woman aged 50 to 60 who had recovered from COVID-19.

The J gene is TRBJ1-1, the V gene TRBV2; 8 nucleotides agree with TRBD1. The CDR3 length is 13 residues. V lost 2 bases, J lost 4 bases, and 0 bases stayed unmatched. The V gene's germline CDR1 is SNHLY and CDR2 FYNNEI. The CDR3 spells CASSEQGATEAFF. For the CDR3, the DNA is TGTGCCAGCAGTGAACAGGGGGCCACTGAAGCTTTCTTT.

V usage is TRBV7-8 and J usage is TRBJ2-1; D may be TRBD2 (7 bases). V lost 5 bases and J 10 bases, leaving 24 bases between the germline ends. This CDR3 has 16 amino acids. Germline lookup yields CDR1 SGHVS and CDR2 FQNEAQ. The CDR3 region has the DNA TGTGCCAGCAGCGGTAGGGGGGGGAGGGCAAGGCCCGAGCAGTTCTTC. Encoded protein: CASSGRGGRARPEQFF. The full variable domain, rest sourced from reference TRBV7-8 and TRBJ2-1, is GAGVSQSPRYKVAKRGQDVALRCDPISGHVSLFWYQQALGQGPEFLTYFQNEAQLDKSGLPSDRFFAERPEGSVSTLKIQRTQQEDSAVYLCASSGRGGRARPEQFFGPGTRLTVL.

The chain carries TRBV9 and TRBJ1-5; D not resolved. Germline V gene sequence: CDR1 SGDLS, CDR2 YYNGEE. V was cut by 0 bases and J by 3 bases, with 10 bases left in between. The CDR3 covers 15 residues. The DNA for the CDR3 is TGTGCCAGCAGCGTAGATGGGAGGTCCAATCAGCCCCAGCATTTT. It codes for CASSVDGRSNQPQHF.

The J gene is TRBJ1-5, the V gene TRBV5-1; the D gene is possibly TRBD1 (6 bases). From germline, CDR1 is SGHRS and CDR2 YFSETQ. Trimming stripped 4 bases from V and 3 bases from J, with 11 bases between. The CDR3 has 14 amino acids. The CDR3 nucleotides are TGCGCCAGCAGCACCGGACAGCCCAATCAGCCCCAGCATTTT. It is translated as CASSTGQPNQPQHF.

This clone has only one observation. The rearrangement links TRBV18 to TRBJ1-1; TRBD1 matches 7 bases. CDR3 length: 13 residues. The germline gives CDR1 KGHSH, CDR2 LQKENI. V lost 6 bases to trimming and J lost 10 bases; unmatched junction nucleotides: 11. The CDR3 reads CASSLPQGKGAFF. The CDR3 DNA follows: TGTGCCAGCTCTCTCCCACAGGGGAAGGGAGCTTTCTTT. The entire variable domain, with the rest obtained from reference TRBV18 and TRBJ1-1, is as follows: NAGVMQNPRHLVRRRGQEARLRCSPMKGHSHVYWYRQLPEEGLKFMVYLQKENIIDESGMPKERFSAEFPKEGPSILRIQQVVRGDSAAYFCASSLPQGKGAFFGQGTRLTVV.

The chain joins TRBV10-1 to TRBJ1-5; D unclear. The CDR3 is 12 residues long. Deletions cut 7 bases from V and 5 bases from J, with 9 bases between. From germline, CDR1 is WNHNN and CDR2 SYGVQD (reference sequence). The CDR3 coding sequence is TGCGCCAGCATAAGTACATATCAGCCCCAGCATTTT. Translating it yields CASISTYQPQHF.

This chain connects TRBV30 to TRBJ1-2, with D tentatively TRBD1 (5 bases). This CDR3 is 11 amino acids long. The germline V gene encodes CDR1 GTSNPN and CDR2 SVGIG (reference sequence). Trimming removed 7 bases at V and 8 bases at J, with 14 bases between. The DNA for the CDR3 is TGTGCCTCATTACAGGTAGAGGGCTACACCTTC. Protein product: CASLQVEGYTF.

This rearrangement joins TRBV19 to TRBJ2-7; 9 nucleotides line up with TRBD1. The germline CDR1 and CDR2 sequences are LNHDA and SQIVND (reference sequence). The CDR3 extends over 15 amino acids. V dropped 6 bases and J dropped 6; count of bases not matched to a gene: 12. For the CDR3, the DNA is TGTGCCAGTAGCACCCGGGACAGGGTAAAGGGCGAGCAGTACTTC. Its protein is CASSTRDRVKGEQYF. Full variable domain (outside the CDR3, taken from reference TRBV19 and TRBJ2-7): DGGITQSPKYLFRKEGQNVTLSCEQNLNHDAMYWYRQDPGQGLRLIYYSQIVNDFQKGDIAEGYSVSREKKESFPLTVTSAQKNPTAFYLCASSTRDRVKGEQYFGPGTRLTVT.

The chain combines TRBV27 with TRBJ2-5; the D gene is possibly TRBD1 (6 bases). The CDR3 length is 14 residues. V lost 5 bases and J 7 bases, leaving 17 bases between the germline ends. Germline V gene lookup returns CDR1 MNHEY and CDR2 SMNVEV (reference sequence). In DNA, the CDR3 is TGTGCCAGCAGTGCATCCAGGGGTGTCGGGACCCAGTACTTC. Its protein product is CASSASRGVGTQYF.

For the CDR3, the DNA is TGTGCCAGTAGTATCCGTAGCGGGAGCGTCGAGCAGTACTTC. It encodes CASSIRSGSVEQYF. V gene TRBV19 combines with J gene TRBJ2-7, with 9 bases fitting TRBD2. Germline assignment: CDR1 LNHDA and CDR2 SQIVND (reference sequence). V was pared by 3 bases and J by 6 bases, with 6 bases of the junction left unmatched. The CDR3 extends over 14 amino acids.

This sequence joins TRBV30 and TRBJ1-1, with D possibly TRBD1 on 6 matching bases. V was trimmed by 4 bases and J by 4 bases, leaving 13 bases between them. This CDR3 has 13 amino acids. Germline V gene lookup returns CDR1 GTSNPN and CDR2 SVGIG (reference sequence). The CDR3 coding sequence is TGTGCCTGGACGAGAACAGGGTTCACTGAAGCTTTCTTT. Protein product: CAWTRTGFTEAFF. The whole variable domain, filled in from reference TRBV30 and TRBJ1-1, reads SQTIHQWPATLVQPVGSPLSLECTVEGTSNPNLYWYRQAAGRGLQLLFYSVGIGQISSEVPQNLSASRPQDRQFILSSKKLLLSDSGFYLCAWTRTGFTEAFFGQGTRLTVV.

V gene TRBV7-2 combines with J gene TRBJ2-1; 9 bases agree with TRBD1. The trim removed 4 bases at V and 5 bases at J, leaving 0 bases unmatched. The V gene's germline CDR1 is SGHTA and CDR2 FQGNSA. The CDR3 spans 13 residues. The CDR3 sequence is CASSWDRDNEQFF. DNA of the CDR3: TGTGCCAGCAGCTGGGACAGGGACAATGAGCAGTTCTTC.

This chain links TRBV5-1 with TRBJ1-2; D remains unclear. The CDR3 is 13 residues long. Germline V gene lookup returns CDR1 SGHRS and CDR2 YFSETQ. The ends were cut back, 3 bases at V and 2 bases at J, with 8 bases in the middle. The CDR3 nucleotides read TGCGCCAGCAGCTCCGACGGGAACTATGGCTACACCTTC. The encoded protein is CASSSDGNYGYTF.

This chain uses TRBV19 with TRBJ1-1, with D possibly matching TRBD1 (5 bases). Germline V gene sequence: CDR1 LNHDA, CDR2 SQIVND (reference sequence). This CDR3 is built from 15 residues. V gave up 6 bases and J gave up 0 bases, with 14 bases separating them. This chain's CDR3 is CASRSQGLLNTEAFF. CDR3 bases: TGTGCCAGTAGAAGTCAGGGCCTACTGAACACTGAAGCTTTCTTT.

This chain links TRBV6-5 with TRBJ1-1, with D maybe TRBD1 (6 bases). Germline assignment: CDR1 MNHEY and CDR2 SVGAGI. V lost 6 bases to trimming and J lost 2 bases, with 10 bases between them. The CDR3 length is 13 residues. The CDR3 nucleotides are TGTGCCAGCAGAAACAGGGACAACACTGAAGCTTTCTTT. It encodes CASRNRDNTEAFF.

V usage is TRBV4-1 and J usage is TRBJ1-4; D possibly corresponds to TRBD1 (6 bases). Germline CDR1 and CDR2: MGHRA and YSYEKL. V lost 1 base to trimming and J lost 7 bases, with 13 bases between them. The CDR3 is made up of 15 amino acids. CDR3 sequence (DNA): TGCGCCAGCAGCCAAGGGGGGCTACTGGGTGAAAAACTGTTTTTT. It specifies CASSQGGLLGEKLFF.

The chain combines TRBV3-1 (or the pseudogene TRBV3-2) with TRBJ1-2; TRBD1 might be the D (6 bases). The length of the CDR3 is 15 residues. Trimming shortened V by 3 bases and J by 7 bases, and 18 bases separated the two germline ends. CDR1 is LGHDT and CDR2 is YNNKEL in the germline V gene (reference sequence). The DNA for the CDR3 is TGTGCCAGCAGCCAGCTACCCGGGGGGGCGGTTGGCTACACCTTC. This sequence encodes CASSQLPGGAVGYTF.

In nucleotides, the CDR3 is TGTGCCAGTAGTCTTAGGGCGGGGAGGGCCGATACGCAGTATTTT. Translating it yields CASSLRAGRADTQYF. The V gene is TRBV19, the J gene TRBJ2-3, with 7 positions matching TRBD2. CDR3 length equals 15 residues. CDR1 and CDR2 (germline): LNHDA, SQIVND (reference sequence). The junction had 11 bases not matched to a gene; V was cut back by 5 bases and J by 6 bases.

This rearrangement joins TRBV7-9 to TRBJ2-7; 7 bases line up with TRBD2. This CDR3 has 15 amino acids. The junction had 8 bases not matched to a gene; V was cut back by 1 base and J by 5 bases. Germline V lookup: CDR1 SEHNR, CDR2 FQNEAQ (reference sequence). The CDR3 reads CASSLGVGLDHEQYF. CDR3 coding DNA: TGTGCCAGCAGCTTAGGAGTTGGACTAGATCACGAGCAGTACTTC.

CDR3 in amino acids: CASSPAHGRTYEQYF. Written as DNA, the CDR3 is TGTGCCAGCAGCCCCGCCCACGGGAGAACCTACGAGCAGTACTTC. The rearrangement joins TRBV11-2 to TRBJ2-7, with D perhaps TRBD2 (6 bases). From germline, CDR1 is SGHAT and CDR2 FQNNGV. The CDR3 has 15 residues. The ends were cut back, 5 bases at V and 2 bases at J, with 16 bases in the middle.

The chain joins TRBV19 to TRBJ1-2, with TRBD1 matching 9 bases. Germline CDR1 LNHDA, CDR2 SQIVND (reference sequence). The CDR3 extends over 14 amino acids. The V segment lost 6 bases and the J segment 7 bases; nucleotides outside the gene matches: 9. The CDR3 nucleotides read TGTGCCAGTAGCAACCGGGACAGGGTCCTTGGCTACACCTTC. As protein: CASSNRDRVLGYTF. Combining the CDR3 with reference TRBV19 and TRBJ1-2 gives the whole variable domain DGGITQSPKYLFRKEGQNVTLSCEQNLNHDAMYWYRQDPGQGLRLIYYSQIVNDFQKGDIAEGYSVSREKKESFPLTVTSAQKNPTAFYLCASSNRDRVLGYTFGSGTRLTVV.

The J gene is TRBJ1-6, the V gene TRBV7-2; weak D call: TRBD1 (5 bases). The V gene's germline CDR1 is SGHTA and CDR2 FQGNSA. Deletions cut 1 base from V and 8 bases from J, with 15 bases between. The CDR3 totals 16 residues. CDR3 protein: CASSLEGRGVHSPLHF. The CDR3 coding sequence is TGTGCCAGCAGCTTAGAGGGGAGGGGAGTCCATTCACCCCTCCACTTT.

This clone is a singleton in its sample. V usage is TRBV2 and J usage is TRBJ1-6; D remains ambiguous. Germline V gene data show CDR1 as SNHLY and CDR2 as FYNNEI. The CDR3 totals 13 residues. Trimming left V 8 bases short and J 7 bases short, with 12 bases between. CDR3 DNA: TGTGCCAGCCGCTCCCTGGAGAATTCACCCCTCCACTTT. Protein sequence: CASRSLENSPLHF.

The chain joins TRBV16 to TRBJ2-1, with 9 bases lining up with TRBD1. This CDR3 is 17 amino acids long. J was trimmed by 8 bases and V by 6 bases; bases with no gene match: 17. Germline loops: CDR1 KGHSY, CDR2 FQNENV. The CDR3 sequence: CASRSETGTGHLYEQFF. In DNA, the CDR3 is TGTGCCAGCAGAAGTGAGACCGGGACAGGGCATCTCTATGAGCAGTTCTTC.

The gene calls are TRBV29-1 and TRBJ1-1, with 12 bases identical to TRBD1. The CDR3 is 16 amino acids. The V and J ends lost 4 bases and 1 base, in that order; junction bases with no gene match: 7. Germline CDR1 and CDR2: SQVTM and ANQGSEA. CDR3 sequence reads: CSVGKGQGAPNTEAFF. DNA for the CDR3: TGCAGCGTTGGTAAGGGACAGGGGGCCCCGAACACTGAAGCTTTCTTT.